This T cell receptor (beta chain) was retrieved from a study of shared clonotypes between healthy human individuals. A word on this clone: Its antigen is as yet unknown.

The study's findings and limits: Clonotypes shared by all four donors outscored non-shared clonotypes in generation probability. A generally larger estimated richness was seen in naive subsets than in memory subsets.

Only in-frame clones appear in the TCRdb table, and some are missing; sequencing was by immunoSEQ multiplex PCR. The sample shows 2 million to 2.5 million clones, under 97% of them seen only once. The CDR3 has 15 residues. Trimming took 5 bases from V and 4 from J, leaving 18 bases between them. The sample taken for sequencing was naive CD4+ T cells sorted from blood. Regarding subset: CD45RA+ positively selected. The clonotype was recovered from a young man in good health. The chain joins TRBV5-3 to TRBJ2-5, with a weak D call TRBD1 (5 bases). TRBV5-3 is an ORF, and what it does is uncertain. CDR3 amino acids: CARRGLPGQGETQYF. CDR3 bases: TGTGCCAGAAGGGGGCTCCCAGGGCAGGGAGAGACCCAGTACTTC.